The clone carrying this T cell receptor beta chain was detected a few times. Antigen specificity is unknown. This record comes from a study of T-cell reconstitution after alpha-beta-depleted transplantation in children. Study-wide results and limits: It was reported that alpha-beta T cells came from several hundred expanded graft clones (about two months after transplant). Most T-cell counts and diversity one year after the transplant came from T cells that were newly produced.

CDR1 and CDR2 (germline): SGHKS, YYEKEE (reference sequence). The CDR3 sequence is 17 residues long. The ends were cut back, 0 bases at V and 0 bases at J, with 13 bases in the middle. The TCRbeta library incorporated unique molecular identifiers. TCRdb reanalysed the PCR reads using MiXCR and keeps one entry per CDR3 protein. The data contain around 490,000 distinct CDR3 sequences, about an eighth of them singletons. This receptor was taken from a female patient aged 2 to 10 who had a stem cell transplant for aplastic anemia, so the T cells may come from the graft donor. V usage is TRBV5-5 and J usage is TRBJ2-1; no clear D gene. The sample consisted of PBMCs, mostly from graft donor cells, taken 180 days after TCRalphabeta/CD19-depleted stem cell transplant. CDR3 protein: CASSLVGSLHSYNEQFF. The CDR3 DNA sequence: TGTGCCAGCAGCTTGGTAGGTAGCCTCCACTCCTACAATGAGCAGTTCTTC. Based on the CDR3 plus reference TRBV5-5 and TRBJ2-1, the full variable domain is DAGVTQSPTHLIKTRGQQVTLRCSPISGHKSVSWYQQVLGQGPQFIFQYYEKEERGRGNFPDRFSARQFPNYSSELNVNALLLGDSALYLCASSLVGSLHSYNEQFFGPGTRLTVL.